This is a list of T cell receptor beta chains from one sample in a study of human T cells and chemical hapten exposure. TCRdb reprocessed the RACE reads via MiXCR and lists one record per CDR3 protein. Found here are approximately 79,000 distinct CDR3 sequences, 10% of them singletons; the top ten hold around 1.5%. The source was whole blood, collected in connection with sensitization to the hapten diphenylcyclopropenone (DPC). The receptors were sampled from a woman aged 50 to 60 with alopecia areata. Some clones in this sample may be carry-over from other donors' samples. The CDR3 runs from the conserved cysteine through the conserved F or W. The D gene is left open where the match is weak. Only some rows state a clone size, as once, few, many or a class for expanded clones.

TRBV20-1	many	.	TRBJ1-5	CSASATGGNQPQHF	TGCAGTGCTAGCGCGACAGGAGGTAATCAGCCCCAGCATTTT
TRBV5-1	.	.	TRBJ1-3	CASSRPDGNTIYF	TGCGCCAGCAGTCGGCCAGATGGAAACACCATATATTTT
TRBV20-1	.	.	TRBJ2-3	CSAFLMDLTDTQYF	TGCAGTGCATTCCTGATGGACCTCACAGATACGCAGTATTTT
TRBV21-1	.	.	TRBJ2-7	CASSNKWSGGEGYEQYF	TGTGCCAGCAGCAACAAGTGGTCGGGGGGAGAGGGCTACGAGCAGTACTTC
TRBV7-6	.	.	TRBJ2-7	CASSLAGRPGQYF	TGTGCCAGCAGCTTAGCAGGACGGCCCGGGCAGTACTTC
TRBV7-9	.	.	TRBJ2-7	CASSLRRRDEQYF	TGTGCCAGCAGCTTACGCCGGAGGGACGAGCAGTACTTC
TRBV12-3/TRBV12-4	.	TRBD1	TRBJ1-3	CASSLAGGGGNTIYF	TGTGCCAGCAGTTTGGCAGGGGGTGGCGGAAACACCATATATTTT
TRBV10-3	few	.	TRBJ2-7	CAIATGTSSYEQYF	TGTGCCATCGCTACCGGGACAAGCTCCTACGAGCAGTACTTC
TRBV20-1	.	.	TRBJ1-5	CSAKKGVNSNQPQHF	TGCAGTGCCAAAAAGGGGGTTAATAGCAATCAGCCCCAGCATTTT
TRBV29-1	.	.	TRBJ2-3	CSVFRGFADTQYF	TGCAGCGTTTTTCGGGGATTCGCAGATACGCAGTATTTT
TRBV3-1	.	.	TRBJ2-3	CASSLGQRDTQYF	TGTGCCAGCAGCCTGGGCCAACGGGATACGCAGTATTTT
TRBV2	many	TRBD2	TRBJ2-3	CASSEVETSGSLSTDTQYF	TGTGCCAGCAGTGAAGTTGAGACTAGCGGGAGTCTTAGCACAGATACGCAGTATTTT
TRBV30	few	.	TRBJ2-5	CAWSPRRGTQYF	TGTGCCTGGAGTCCCCGACGGGGGACCCAGTACTTC
TRBV12-3/TRBV12-4	.	.	TRBJ2-1	CASSLTGDEQFF	TGTGCCAGCAGTTTAACCGGGGATGAGCAGTTCTTC
TRBV12-3/TRBV12-4	.	.	TRBJ2-7	CATYPPPFYEQYF	TGTGCCACGTACCCACCCCCCTTCTACGAGCAGTACTTC
TRBV11-2	many	.	TRBJ1-4	CASSLGRSREKLFF	TGTGCCAGCAGCTTGGGTAGGAGTAGGGAAAAACTGTTTTTT
TRBV30	many	.	TRBJ2-4	CAWSGSGGGGDIQYF	TGTGCCTGGAGCGGCTCCGGGGGCGGTGGAGACATTCAGTACTTC
TRBV11-3	.	.	TRBJ2-1	CASSPGWDPLGNEQFF	TGTGCCAGCAGCCCCGGATGGGACCCCCTTGGGAATGAGCAGTTCTTC
TRBV29-1	many	TRBD2	TRBJ2-1	CSVEGLRREVGEQFF	TGCAGCGTTGAAGGGCTTAGGCGGGAGGTTGGTGAGCAGTTCTTC
TRBV18	.	TRBD1	TRBJ1-6	CASSRRDSNSPLHF	TGTGCCAGCTCACGCCGGGACAGTAATTCACCCCTCCACTTT
TRBV11-3	few	.	TRBJ2-5	CASSLDPVQETQYF	TGTGCCAGCAGCTTAGACCCGGTCCAAGAGACCCAGTACTTC
TRBV7-9	few	.	TRBJ1-1	CASSSPGRGMNTEAFF	TGTGCCAGCAGCTCCCCGGGACGGGGAATGAACACTGAAGCTTTCTTT
TRBV6-6	.	.	TRBJ2-7	CASRTPGLSYEQYF	TGTGCCAGCAGGACCCCCGGACTCTCCTACGAGCAGTACTTC
TRBV2	few	TRBD2	TRBJ2-5	CASKLPWGGYQETQYF	TGTGCCAGCAAGCTGCCATGGGGAGGGTACCAAGAGACCCAGTACTTC
TRBV15	.	TRBD1	TRBJ2-5	CATSSLTGSAETQYF	TGTGCCACCAGCAGTCTGACAGGGAGTGCAGAGACCCAGTACTTC
TRBV6-2/TRBV6-3	few	.	TRBJ2-7	CASSSLSLATYEQYF	TGTGCCAGCAGTTCACTCAGCCTCGCTACCTACGAGCAGTACTTC
TRBV12-3/TRBV12-4	few	TRBD1	TRBJ2-3	CASSSLDRGGTDTQYF	TGTGCCAGCAGTAGCCTGGACAGGGGAGGGACAGATACGCAGTATTTT
TRBV10-3	.	.	TRBJ1-4	CAISEEGGTNEKLFF	TGTGCCATCAGTGAGGAGGGCGGGACTAATGAAAAACTGTTTTTT
TRBV6-6	few	.	TRBJ1-5	CASSYSKGGRRDQPQHF	TGTGCCAGCAGTTACTCGAAGGGAGGGCGGAGGGACCAGCCCCAGCATTTT
TRBV10-3	few	.	TRBJ2-7	CAISESQAEQYF	TGTGCCATCAGTGAGTCGCAGGCCGAGCAGTACTTC
TRBV18	.	.	TRBJ1-5	CASSPGFGLQPQHF	TGTGCCAGCTCACCGGGGTTTGGGCTTCAGCCCCAGCATTTT
TRBV7-3	.	TRBD1	TRBJ2-5	CVSSHGTGAPVGTQYF	TGTGTCAGCAGCCACGGGACAGGGGCCCCAGTTGGGACCCAGTACTTC
TRBV7-2	few	TRBD1	TRBJ2-7	CASSSPGQTYEQYF	TGTGCCAGCAGCTCCCCGGGACAGACCTACGAGCAGTACTTC
TRBV5-1	.	TRBD1	TRBJ1-4	CASSLGRQGDEKLFF	TGCGCCAGCAGCTTGGGCCGGCAGGGGGATGAAAAACTGTTTTTT
TRBV20-1	few	.	TRBJ1-5	CSAGTANQPQHF	TGCAGTGCTGGGACGGCTAATCAGCCCCAGCATTTT
TRBV30	many	.	TRBJ1-1	CAWSGHHTEAFF	TGTGCCTGGAGCGGACACCACACTGAAGCTTTCTTT
TRBV11-2	.	.	TRBJ2-7	CASSLNPGEQYF	TGTGCCAGCAGCTTAAACCCAGGCGAGCAGTACTTC
TRBV29-1	.	.	TRBJ1-1	CSATDTGRSTEAFF	TGCAGCGCCACGGACACAGGACGGAGCACTGAAGCTTTCTTT
TRBV10-3	.	TRBD2	TRBJ2-5	CAISALAGGGETQYF	TGTGCCATCAGTGCACTAGCGGGAGGGGGGGAGACCCAGTACTTC
TRBV7-8	few	.	TRBJ2-4	CASSSGLAKNIQYF	TGTGCCAGCAGCTCTGGACTAGCCAAAAACATTCAGTACTTC